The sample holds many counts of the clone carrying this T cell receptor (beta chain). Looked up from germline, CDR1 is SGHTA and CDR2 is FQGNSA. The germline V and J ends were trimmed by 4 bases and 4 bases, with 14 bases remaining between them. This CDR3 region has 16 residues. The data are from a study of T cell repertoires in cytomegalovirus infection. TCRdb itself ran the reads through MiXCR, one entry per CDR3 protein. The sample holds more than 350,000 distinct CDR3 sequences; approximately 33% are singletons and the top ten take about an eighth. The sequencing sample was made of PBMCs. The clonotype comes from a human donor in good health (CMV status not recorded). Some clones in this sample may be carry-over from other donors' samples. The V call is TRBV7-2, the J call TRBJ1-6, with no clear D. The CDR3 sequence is CASSYQQLSYNSPLHF. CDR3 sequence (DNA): TGTGCCAGCAGCTACCAACAGCTGTCTTATAATTCACCCCTCCACTTT.